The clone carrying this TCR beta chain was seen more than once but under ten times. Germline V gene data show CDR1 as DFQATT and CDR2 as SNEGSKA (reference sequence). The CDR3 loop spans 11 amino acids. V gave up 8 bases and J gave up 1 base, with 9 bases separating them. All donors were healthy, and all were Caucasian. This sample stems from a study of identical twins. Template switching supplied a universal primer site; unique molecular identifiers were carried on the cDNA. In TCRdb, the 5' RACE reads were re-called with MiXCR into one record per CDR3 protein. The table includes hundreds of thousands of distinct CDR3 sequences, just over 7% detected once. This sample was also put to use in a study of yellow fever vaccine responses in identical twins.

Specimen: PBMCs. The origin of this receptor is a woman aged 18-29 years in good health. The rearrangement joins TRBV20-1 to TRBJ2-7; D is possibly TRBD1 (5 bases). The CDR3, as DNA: TGCAGTTACAGGTCATCCTACGAGCAGTACGTC. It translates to CSYRSSYEQYV.